A selection of T cell receptor beta chains follows, all from one sample in a study of T cells expressing NK-cell markers. After re-calling the 5' RACE reads, TCRdb lists one entry per CDR3 protein, DNA absent. This sample's table has 200,000 to 300,000 distinct CDR3 sequences. Sequenced input: blood T cells: a sorted CD56 or NKG2C T cell subset, CD4+ or CD8+ T cells, or bulk PBMC T cells (not recorded which). Receptors originate from a man younger than 35 in good health. CDR3s include the opening cysteine and the closing phenylalanine or tryptophan.

cdr3_aa v_call cdr3_length j_call
CSVASPSSYNEQFF TRBV29-1 14 TRBJ2-1
CASKRQGALYEQYF TRBV6-1 14 TRBJ2-7
CASSRMRPGELFF TRBV7-2 13 TRBJ2-2
CASSFRGGEKLFF TRBV12-3/TRBV12-4 13 TRBJ1-4
CASSLRGHSETQYF TRBV5-1 14 TRBJ2-5
CASSPFPGVGTGELFF TRBV7-3 16 TRBJ2-2
CASSLGTGNQPQHF TRBV28 14 TRBJ1-5
CASSPDRGSAFF TRBV18 12 TRBJ1-1
CASSPQEGPLDSNTGELFF TRBV9 19 TRBJ2-2
CSVSLAGGRDTQYF TRBV29-1 14 TRBJ2-3
CATSYTGTGETDTQYF TRBV24-1 16 TRBJ2-3
CASSHRGQGGGGYTF TRBV27 15 TRBJ1-2
CASSQDLNSGRIKEDTQYF TRBV4-3 19 TRBJ2-3
CASSVAGTSGKQFF TRBV9 14 TRBJ2-1
CASSLVGGNEQFF TRBV12-3/TRBV12-4 13 TRBJ2-1
CASSDDRGGETQYF TRBV5-1 14 TRBJ2-5
CSAGEGPYSNQPQHF TRBV20-1 15 TRBJ1-5
CSATIGHSEAFF TRBV20-1 12 TRBJ1-1
CSARTLADRHSYNEQFF TRBV20-1 17 TRBJ2-1
CASSVGVRLAGDNEQFF TRBV5-1 17 TRBJ2-1
CAISTGKDTQYF TRBV10-3 12 TRBJ2-3
CASSFSLFLYEQYF TRBV28 14 TRBJ2-7
CASSWDWTSYEQYF TRBV5-1 14 TRBJ2-7
CASSQENTIYF TRBV4-2 11 TRBJ1-3
CASSVQRALEPQHF TRBV4-1 14 TRBJ1-5
CASSLEESRAYEQYF TRBV5-1 15 TRBJ2-7
CASSYDGAGGNTGELFF TRBV6-5 17 TRBJ2-2
CASAAQGARDTQYF TRBV12-5 14 TRBJ2-3
CATSGQTNGHNEQFF TRBV27 15 TRBJ2-1
CATLRGDYNEQFF TRBV6-6 13 TRBJ2-1
CASSTPGHWNTGELFF TRBV12-3/TRBV12-4 16 TRBJ2-2
CASTLSGTPGETQYF TRBV27 15 TRBJ2-5
CASSQEIRTENSNQPQHF TRBV4-2 18 TRBJ1-5
CASSRTSGAYNEQFF TRBV12-3/TRBV12-4 15 TRBJ2-1
CASSPGPGLEGGVDTQYF TRBV11-2 18 TRBJ2-3
CASSLYGGALAKNIQYF TRBV12-3/TRBV12-4 17 TRBJ2-4
CASSDRQSNEKLFF TRBV4-2 14 TRBJ1-4
CASNRGQTQETQYF TRBV12-3/TRBV12-4 14 TRBJ2-5
CSARSPAGGPETQYF TRBV20-1 15 TRBJ2-5
CASSLAEGLGKGQFF TRBV7-2 15 TRBJ2-1
CASSFRSSGRSGSYNEQFF TRBV12-3/TRBV12-4 19 TRBJ2-1
CASSPASGSYNEQFF TRBV5-5 15 TRBJ2-1
CASSPAGGGTDTQYF TRBV18 15 TRBJ2-3
CSVVRLAGVADTQYF TRBV29-1 15 TRBJ2-3
CSARPRGYQGGAFF TRBV20-1 14 TRBJ1-1
CASSHTDRASEAFF TRBV4-3 14 TRBJ1-1
CASSLGVRGTEAFF TRBV5-1 14 TRBJ1-1
CASSILGPPADTQYF TRBV19 15 TRBJ2-3
CASSLESGSRSEQYF TRBV11-2 15 TRBJ2-7
CAVRQGAMNTEAFF TRBV6-2/TRBV6-3 14 TRBJ1-1
CASSPAADTQYF TRBV18 12 TRBJ2-3